This TCR beta chain appears in the sequencing data of a study of blood T cell repertoires in COVID-19. Germline V CDR1 and CDR2: SGHAT, FQDESV (reference sequence). After removal of 5 bases from V and 10 bases from J, the junction contained 10 bases not matched to a gene. The CDR3 runs to 15 residues. Using immunoSEQ multiplex PCR, the repertoire was profiled, and TCRdb retains in-frame clones only, with some absent. The top ten clones hold 8.9% of a sample with approximately 140,000 clones, roughly 84% of them seen once. Seattle participants joined during active infection and were tracked over time. Details on this clone: The sample contains more than one DNA sequence encoding this CDR3.

The source of this sequence is a man aged 30 to 45 with COVID-19, enrolled during active disease. Sample: peripheral blood. V and J are TRBV11-1 and TRBJ2-1, with 11 bases identical to TRBD2. CDR3 nucleotide sequence: TGTGCCAGCAGCGCAGCCGGGACTAGCGGTAAGGAGCAGTTCTTC. As protein: CASSAAGTSGKEQFF.